The 22 T cell receptor beta chains listed next were all sequenced from one sample in a study of beta chain features in type 1 diabetes. Reverse transcribing all isolated RNA meant expressed TCRB transcripts were sequenced. Measured with immunoSEQ multiplex PCR; TCRdb has only the in-frame clones, and not every one. The table has 120,000 to 150,000 clones, roughly 48% seen once. Material: Tregs from blood. The receptors derive from a man between 18 and 35 years old in good health.

This sequence joins TRBV27 and TRBJ2-1; TRBD2 matches 11 bases. J lost 9 bases, V lost 3 bases, and 13 bases had no gene match. The CDR3 contains 17 residues. In germline, CDR1 is MNHEY, CDR2 SMNVEV (reference sequence). CDR3 residues: CASSFFTGTSGGGEQFF. CDR3 nucleotide sequence: TGTGCCAGCAGTTTTTTTACCGGGACTAGCGGAGGGGGTGAGCAGTTCTTC.

V gene TRBV5-1 combines with J gene TRBJ2-1, with TRBD2 matching 13 bases. The V gene's germline CDR1 is SGHRS and CDR2 YFSETQ. The CDR3 sequence is 16 residues long. Trimming cost V 4 bases and J 7 bases; bases outside gene matches: 8. The CDR3 bases are TGCGCCAGCAGCCCCTCCGGACTAGCGGGAGTGAATGAGCAGTTCTTC. Its protein is CASSPSGLAGVNEQFF.

V gene TRBV7-9 combines with J gene TRBJ1-4; TRBD1 aligns across 9 bases. Germline trimming cut 1 base from V and 7 bases from J; bases unmatched to any gene: 4. The CDR3 is made up of 15 amino acids. Germline CDR1 and CDR2: SEHNR and FQNEAQ (reference sequence). DNA of the CDR3: TGTGCCAGCAGCTTAGAATGGGACAGGGCTGAAAAACTGTTTTTT. This translates into CASSLEWDRAEKLFF.

The chain combines TRBV6-5 with TRBJ2-3; the D is unclear. CDR3 length: 15 amino acids. Trimming left V 0 bases short and J 1 base short, with 8 bases between. Germline V lookup: CDR1 MNHEY, CDR2 SVGAGI. CDR3 sequence reads: CASSYSYSGTDTQYF. The CDR3 coding sequence is TGTGCCAGCAGTTACTCGTATTCGGGCACAGATACGCAGTATTTT.

This clone was seen a few times. This chain uses TRBV10-3 with TRBJ1-1; 10 bases align to TRBD1. The CDR3 extends over 15 amino acids. Germline V gene lookup returns CDR1 ENHRY and CDR2 SYGVKD. Losses at the gene ends were 6 bases for V and 3 bases for J; bases not matched to a gene: 7. CDR3 bases: TGTGCCATCAGGAGACAGGGGGCGCGAGACACTGAAGCTTTCTTT. Amino acid sequence: CAIRRQGARDTEAFF.

This sequence joins TRBV13 and TRBJ2-3; 9 bases agree with TRBD2. Per germline, CDR1 PRHDT and CDR2 FYEKMQ (reference sequence). The V gene end was trimmed by 5 bases and the J gene end by 0 bases; junction bases not matched to a gene: 6. The CDR3 contains 16 residues. Here the CDR3 DNA reads TGTGCCAGCAGCAACCGACTAGCGGTGAGCACAGATACGCAGTATTTT. Amino acids: CASSNRLAVSTDTQYF.

This clone was counted a few times. The CDR3 spells CSATKNGLATDTQYF. DNA of the CDR3: TGCAGCGCCACGAAAAATGGACTAGCAACAGATACGCAGTATTTT. The chain joins TRBV29-1 to TRBJ2-3, with 8 bases identical to TRBD2. Germline trimming cut 7 bases from V and 3 bases from J; bases unmatched to any gene: 12. CDR1 and CDR2 from the germline V gene are SQVTM and ANQGSEA. This CDR3 has 15 residues.

This clone was seen a handful of times. This sequence joins TRBV29-1 and TRBJ2-7; possible D gene TRBD1, 6 bases. From germline, CDR1 is SQVTM and CDR2 ANQGSEA. Between the trimmed V and J ends, which lost 5 bases and 5 bases, there was a span of 16 bases. The CDR3 is made up of 13 amino acids. The CDR3: CSVPGAYLHEQYF. CDR3 in DNA: TGCAGCGTTCCAGGGGCCTACCTTCACGAGCAGTACTTC.

This clone was seen more than once but under ten times. This chain uses TRBV6-5 with TRBJ2-6, with D possibly matching TRBD1 (5 bases). V lost 2 bases and J 0 bases, leaving 8 bases between the germline ends. The V gene's germline CDR1 is MNHEY and CDR2 SVGAGI. This CDR3 comprises 16 residues. The DNA for the CDR3 is TGTGCCAGCAGTTACCTCGACAGCTCTGGGGCCAACGTCCTGACTTTC. It specifies CASSYLDSSGANVLTF.

The chain joins TRBV28 to TRBJ1-1, with 8 bases lining up with TRBD1. Germline CDR1 reads MDHEN; CDR2 reads SYDVKM. This CDR3 is 14 amino acids long. Unmatched junction bases numbered 9, after V lost 2 bases and J lost 10 bases. CDR3 in DNA: TGTGCCAGCAGTTTACTTTCCGACAGGGGTCGAGCTTTCTTT. Translation gives CASSLLSDRGRAFF.

CDR3 protein: CASSKAQVRDLSGANVLTF. The CDR3 coding sequence is TGTGCCAGCAGCAAAGCGCAGGTCAGGGATCTGTCTGGGGCCAACGTCCTGACTTTC. V gene TRBV21-1 combines with J gene TRBJ2-6; the D call TRBD1 from the table was never checked on the DNA. TRBV21-1 is described as a pseudogene. CDR3 length: 19 amino acids.

This clone has only a few counts. This chain joins TRBV13 and TRBJ2-1; TRBD2 matches at 11 bases. CDR3 size: 17 residues. The germline V gene has CDR1 PRHDT and CDR2 FYEKMQ (reference sequence). V was pared by 5 bases and J by 2 bases, with 8 bases of the junction left unmatched. For the CDR3, the DNA is TGTGCCAGCAGCGCGCCGGGACTAGCGGAGACCTACAATGAGCAGTTCTTC. Protein sequence: CASSAPGLAETYNEQFF.

CDR3 nucleotide sequence: TGCGCCAGCGGTTCGATTCCGGGAGCCGGGGGAGAGACCCAGTACTTC. Translation: CASGSIPGAGGETQYF. The chain joins TRBV5-1 to TRBJ2-5, with D possibly being TRBD2 (6 bases). V was trimmed by 7 bases and J by 4 bases, leaving 23 bases between them. Germline CDR1 reads SGHRS; CDR2 reads YFSETQ. The CDR3 has 16 amino acids.

This clone has more than one count but fewer than ten. The chain recombines TRBV6-5 with TRBJ2-7; TRBD1 matches 9 bases. Trimming took 2 bases from V and 4 from J; bases not matched to a gene: 6. Looked up from germline, CDR1 is MNHEY and CDR2 is SVGAGI. The CDR3 is 15 residues long. The CDR3 is CASSYAGTGTYEQYF. In nucleotides, the CDR3 is TGTGCCAGCAGTTACGCCGGGACAGGGACTTACGAGCAGTACTTC.

This chain links TRBV18 with TRBJ2-3, with 10 nucleotides matching TRBD1. Germline lookup yields CDR1 KGHSH and CDR2 LQKENI. The CDR3 runs to 15 residues. The junction had 3 bases not matched to a gene; V was cut back by 0 bases and J by 6 bases. The CDR3 bases are TGTGCCAGCTCACCACCGACAGGGGGCCGGGATACGCAGTATTTT. The encoded protein is CASSPPTGGRDTQYF.

Turning to this clone: At the DNA level, this CDR3 is encoded by other sequences in the same sample as well. The V gene is TRBV7-2, the J gene TRBJ1-2; the D is unclear. CDR3 size: 13 residues. The V gene lost 1 base and the J gene lost 2 bases, with 5 bases spanning the gap. Germline V gene data show CDR1 as SGHTA and CDR2 as FQGNSA. Here the CDR3 reads CASSLGQNYGYTF. DNA for the CDR3: TGTGCCAGCAGCTTAGGGCAGAACTATGGCTACACCTTC. The variable domain in full, completed from reference TRBV7-2 and TRBJ1-2, reads GAGVSQSPSNKVTEKGKDVELRCDPISGHTALYWYRQSLGQGLEFLIYFQGNSAPDKSGLPSDRFSAERTGGSVSTLTIQRTQQEDSAVYLCASSLGQNYGYTFGSGTRLTVV.

V and J are TRBV5-1 and TRBJ2-5; 10 bases agree with TRBD1. This CDR3 contains 15 residues. The V and J ends lost 0 bases and 11 bases, in that order; junction bases with no gene match: 10. The germline V gene encodes CDR1 SGHRS and CDR2 YFSETQ. The CDR3 DNA reads as TGCGCCAGCAGCTTGGCTGGGACAGGGGTTCAGGAGCAGTACTTC. Its translation: CASSLAGTGVQEQYF.

V is TRBV27 and J is TRBJ1-2; D is perhaps TRBD1 (5 bases). The CDR3 totals 14 residues. Germline V gives CDR1 MNHEY, CDR2 SMNVEV (reference sequence). Deletions cut 8 bases from V and 6 bases from J, with 19 bases between. CDR3 sequence (DNA): TGTGCCAGCGGAAACCGGGTCGGGGGAAATGGCTACACCTTC. Amino acids: CASGNRVGGNGYTF.

V is TRBV6-6 and J is TRBJ1-5; no firm D call. The germline V gene has CDR1 MNHNY and CDR2 SVGAGI (reference sequence). CDR3 length equals 14 residues. V lost 2 bases and J 2 bases, leaving 7 bases between the germline ends. This CDR3 reads CASSYRGGNQPQHF. The CDR3 region has the DNA TGTGCCAGCAGTTACCGGGGAGGCAATCAGCCCCAGCATTTT.

The chain uses TRBV19 and TRBJ1-2; no firm D call. V was shortened by 5 bases and J by 10 bases, with 11 bases between the two germline ends. This CDR3 comprises 11 residues. Germline V gene sequence: CDR1 LNHDA, CDR2 SQIVND (reference sequence). The CDR3 loop is CASSLARLYTF. The DNA for the CDR3 is TGTGCCAGTAGTCTCGCGAGACTCTACACCTTC.

This clone was detected only a few times. V gene TRBV2 combines with J gene TRBJ2-7; a weak D match, TRBD1 (6 bases). The CDR3 spans 14 residues. Germline V CDR1 and CDR2: SNHLY, FYNNEI. Trimming took off 7 bases at V and 1 base at J, with 14 bases between the two ends. In DNA form, the CDR3 reads TGTGCCAGCACAAGGACAGAGAATTCCTACGAGCAGTACTTC. Its translation: CASTRTENSYEQYF.

The chain uses TRBV28 and TRBJ2-5; the D gene is possibly TRBD1 (5 bases). Germline CDR1 is MDHEN and CDR2 is SYDVKM. The length of the CDR3 is 11 residues. CDR3 protein: CATVDQETQYF. The CDR3 DNA reads TGTGCGACAGTGGACCAAGAGACCCAGTACTTC.